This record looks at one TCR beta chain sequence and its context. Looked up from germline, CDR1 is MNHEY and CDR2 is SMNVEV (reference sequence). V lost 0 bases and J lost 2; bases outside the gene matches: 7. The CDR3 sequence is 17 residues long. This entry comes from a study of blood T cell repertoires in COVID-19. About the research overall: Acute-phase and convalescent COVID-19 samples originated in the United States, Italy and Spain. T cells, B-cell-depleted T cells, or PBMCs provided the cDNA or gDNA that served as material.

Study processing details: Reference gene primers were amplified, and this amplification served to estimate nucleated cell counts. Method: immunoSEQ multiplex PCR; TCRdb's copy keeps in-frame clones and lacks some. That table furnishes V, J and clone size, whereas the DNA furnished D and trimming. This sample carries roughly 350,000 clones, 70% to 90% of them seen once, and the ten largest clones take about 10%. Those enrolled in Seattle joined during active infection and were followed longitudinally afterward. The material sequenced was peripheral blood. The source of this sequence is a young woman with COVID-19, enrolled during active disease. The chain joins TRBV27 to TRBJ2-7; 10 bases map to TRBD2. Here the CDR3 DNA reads TGTGCCAGCAGTTTATCCCGGACTAGCGGTTGGACCTACGAGCAGTACTTC. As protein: CASSLSRTSGWTYEQYF.